This T cell receptor (beta chain) was captured by sequencing in a study of blood T cell repertoires in COVID-19. On the study more broadly: Acute and convalescent COVID-19 samples came from the United States, Italy and Spain.

Followed longitudinally, the Seattle patients had been enrolled during active infection. As originally analysed: Amplification of reference gene primers provided the estimated nucleated cell counts. The assay was immunoSEQ multiplex PCR, and TCRdb's table has in-frame clones only and misses some. The DNA was the basis for D and trimming; V, J and clone size are from that table. The repertoire has roughly 200,000 clones, about four fifths of them found once; the top ten carry about 7.8%. The sequenced material came from peripheral blood. The source is a woman aged 80 or over with COVID-19, enrolled during active disease.

The CDR3 reads CASSLEGQVDEKLFF. The CDR3, as DNA: TGTGCCAGCAGCTTAGAAGGACAGGTTGATGAAAAACTGTTTTTT. The chain carries TRBV7-2 and TRBJ1-4, with 7 bases that match TRBD1. Trimming at V came to 1 base and at J to 6 bases, leaving 5 bases not matched to a gene. CDR3 length equals 15 residues. In germline, CDR1 is SGHTA, CDR2 FQGNSA.